This T cell receptor (beta chain) was identified in a study of blood T cell repertoires in COVID-19. To note about this clone: This CDR3 is also generated by other DNA sequences in the sample.

Per the germline V gene, CDR1 is SGHDT and CDR2 is YYEEEE. Between the trimmed V and J ends, which lost 0 bases and 2 bases, there was a span of 3 bases. CDR3 length: 13 amino acids. The repertoire was sequenced with immunoSEQ multiplex PCR; TCRdb's copy has only in-frame clones and lacks some. The repertoire holds more than 350,000 clones, with roughly nine tenths as singletons. J is TRBJ1-5 and V is TRBV5-6; no firm D call. Sequencing input: peripheral blood. The sequence was obtained from a woman aged 25 to 39 with COVID-19, enrolled during active disease. The CDR3 DNA reads TGTGCCAGCAGCTTGGGGCGCAATCAGCCCCAGCATTTT. It encodes CASSLGRNQPQHF.